These T cell receptor beta chains were read from a single sample in a study of T cell responses to AZD1222 COVID-19 vaccine. The repertoire was sequenced with immunoSEQ multiplex PCR; TCRdb's copy has only in-frame clones and lacks some. In the table there are about 120,000 clones, just over 90% of which are singletons. The specimen was peripheral blood, collected 28 days after the second AZD1222 dose. These receptors all come from an adult who received the AZD1222 COVID-19 vaccine. The CDR3 runs from the conserved cysteine through the conserved F or W. D genes are given only for firm matches. Not all rows give a size; the values are once, few, many and, for expanded clones, a class.

v_call	d_call	j_call	clone_size	cdr3_nt	cdr3_aa
TRBV7-6	.	TRBJ2-7	.	TGTGCCAGCGGGGGCGGGAACGAGCAGTACTTC	CASGGGNEQYF
TRBV24-1	.	TRBJ2-1	.	TGTGCCACCAGTGATTTAGGAGGGAATGAGCAGTTCTTC	CATSDLGGNEQFF
TRBV15	TRBD2	TRBJ2-1	.	TGTGCCACCAGCGGGGTTCTTCATAGCGGGATGATATATGAGCAGTTCTTC	CATSGVLHSGMIYEQFF
TRBV2	TRBD1	TRBJ2-7	.	TGTGCCAGCAGCGCGGGACAGGGAGCCTACGAGCAGTACTTC	CASSAGQGAYEQYF
TRBV19	TRBD2	TRBJ2-1	.	TGTGCCAGTAGTTTAGACGGGACTAGTTTAGGCTACAATGAGCAGTTCTTC	CASSLDGTSLGYNEQFF
TRBV7-3	.	TRBJ1-1	.	TGTGCCAGCAGCTTAATACAGGGATACACTGAAGCTTTCTTT	CASSLIQGYTEAFF
TRBV10-3	TRBD1	TRBJ1-5	once	TGTGCCATCAGTCTAGGGACAGGGGGAGATCAGCCCCAGCATTTT	CAISLGTGGDQPQHF
TRBV30	.	TRBJ1-5	.	TGTGCCTGGAGTCAAGGTATGGATCAGCCCCAGCATTTT	CAWSQGMDQPQHF
TRBV29-1	.	TRBJ1-3	.	TGCAGCGTTGAACTTCAGGGAAACACCATATATTTT	CSVELQGNTIYF
TRBV27	.	TRBJ1-2	.	TGTGCCAGCAGTCCTAAGGGGTACTATGGCTACACCTTC	CASSPKGYYGYTF
TRBV2	.	TRBJ2-7	.	TGTGCCAGCAGCACACAGGGATACGAGCAGTACTTC	CASSTQGYEQYF